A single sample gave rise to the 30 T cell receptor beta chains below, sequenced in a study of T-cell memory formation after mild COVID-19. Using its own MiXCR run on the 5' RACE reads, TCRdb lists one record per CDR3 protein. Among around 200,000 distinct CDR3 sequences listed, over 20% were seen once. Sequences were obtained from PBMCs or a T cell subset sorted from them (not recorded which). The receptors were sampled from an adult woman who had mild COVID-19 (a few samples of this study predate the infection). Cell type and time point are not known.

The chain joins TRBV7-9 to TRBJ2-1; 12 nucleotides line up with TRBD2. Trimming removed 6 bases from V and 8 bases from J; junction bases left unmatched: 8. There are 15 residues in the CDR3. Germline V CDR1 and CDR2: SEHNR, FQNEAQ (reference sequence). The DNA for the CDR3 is TGTGCCAGCAGTTCGACTAGCGGGAGTGAGGATGAGCAGTTCTTC. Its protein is CASSSTSGSEDEQFF.

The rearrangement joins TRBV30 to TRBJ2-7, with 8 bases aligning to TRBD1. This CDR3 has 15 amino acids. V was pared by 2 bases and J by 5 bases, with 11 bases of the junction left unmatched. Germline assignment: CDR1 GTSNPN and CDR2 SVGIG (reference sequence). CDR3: CAWSQSRGLVDEQYF. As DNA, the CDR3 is TGTGCCTGGAGTCAATCCAGGGGGCTCGTAGACGAGCAGTACTTC. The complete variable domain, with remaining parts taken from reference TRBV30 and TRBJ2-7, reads SQTIHQWPATLVQPVGSPLSLECTVEGTSNPNLYWYRQAAGRGLQLLFYSVGIGQISSEVPQNLSASRPQDRQFILSSKKLLLSDSGFYLCAWSQSRGLVDEQYFGPGTRLTVT.

The CDR3 sequence: CSVMTGGLNTGELFF. The CDR3 DNA reads TGCAGCGTGATGACGGGGGGCCTGAACACCGGGGAGCTGTTTTTT. This chain links TRBV29-1 with TRBJ2-2, with D possibly matching TRBD2 (7 bases). The CDR3 has 15 amino acids. The germline V and J ends were trimmed by 6 bases and 1 base, with 15 bases remaining between them. Germline V gene data show CDR1 as SQVTM and CDR2 as ANQGSEA.

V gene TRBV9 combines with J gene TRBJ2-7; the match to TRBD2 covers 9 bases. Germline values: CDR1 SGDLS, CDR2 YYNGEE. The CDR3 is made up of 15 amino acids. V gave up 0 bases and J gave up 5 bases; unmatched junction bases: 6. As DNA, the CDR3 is TGTGCCAGCAGCGTAGCTGGGTCTAGCGGGAACGAGCAGTACTTC. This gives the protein CASSVAGSSGNEQYF.

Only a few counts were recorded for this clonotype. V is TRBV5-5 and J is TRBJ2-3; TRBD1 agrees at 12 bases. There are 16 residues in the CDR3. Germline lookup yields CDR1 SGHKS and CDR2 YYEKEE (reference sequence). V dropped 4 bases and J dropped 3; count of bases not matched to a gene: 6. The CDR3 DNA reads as TGTGCCAGCAGCGGGGGGACAGGGGGCACGACAGATACGCAGTATTTT. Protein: CASSGGTGGTTDTQYF.

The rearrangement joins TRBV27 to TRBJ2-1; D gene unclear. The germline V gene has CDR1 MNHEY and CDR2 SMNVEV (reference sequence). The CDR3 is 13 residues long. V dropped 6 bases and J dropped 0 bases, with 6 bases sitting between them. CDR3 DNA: TGTGCCAGCAGACAGATCTCCTACAATGAGCAGTTCTTC. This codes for CASRQISYNEQFF.

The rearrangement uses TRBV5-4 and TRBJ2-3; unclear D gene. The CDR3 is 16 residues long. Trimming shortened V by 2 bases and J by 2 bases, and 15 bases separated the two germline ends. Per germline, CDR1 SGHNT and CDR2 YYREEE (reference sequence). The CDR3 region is CASSLRSFWFTDTQYF. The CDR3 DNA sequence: TGTGCCAGCAGCTTACGATCCTTTTGGTTCACAGATACGCAGTATTTT.

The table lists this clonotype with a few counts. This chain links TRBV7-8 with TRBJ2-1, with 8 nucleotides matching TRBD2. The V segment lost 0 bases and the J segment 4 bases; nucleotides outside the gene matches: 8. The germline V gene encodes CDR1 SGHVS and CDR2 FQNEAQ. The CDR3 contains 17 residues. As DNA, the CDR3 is TGTGCCAGCAGCTTAGCGTTAGGCGGGGGGACTTACAATGAGCAGTTCTTC. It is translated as CASSLALGGGTYNEQFF.

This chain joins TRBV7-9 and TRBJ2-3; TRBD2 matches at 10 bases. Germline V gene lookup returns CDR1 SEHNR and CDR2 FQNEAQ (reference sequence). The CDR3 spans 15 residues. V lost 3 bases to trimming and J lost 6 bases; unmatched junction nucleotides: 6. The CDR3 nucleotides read TGTGCCAGCAGCTTGTATAGCGGGGGGCCCGATACGCAGTATTTT. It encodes CASSLYSGGPDTQYF.

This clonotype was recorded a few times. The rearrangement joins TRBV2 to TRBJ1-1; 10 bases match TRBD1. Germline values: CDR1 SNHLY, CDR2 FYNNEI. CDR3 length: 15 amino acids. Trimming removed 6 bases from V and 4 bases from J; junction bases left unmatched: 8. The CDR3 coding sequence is TGTGCCAGCAGCGAGCACGGGACAGGGGTCACTGAAGCTTTCTTT. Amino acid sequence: CASSEHGTGVTEAFF.

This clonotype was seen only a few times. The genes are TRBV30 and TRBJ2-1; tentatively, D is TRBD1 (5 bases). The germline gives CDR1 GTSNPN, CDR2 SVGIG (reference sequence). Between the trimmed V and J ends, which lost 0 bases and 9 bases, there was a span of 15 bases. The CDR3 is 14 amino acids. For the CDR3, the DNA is TGTGCCTGGAGTGTAGTCGGCAGGGTGCCTGAGCAGTTCTTC. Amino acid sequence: CAWSVVGRVPEQFF.

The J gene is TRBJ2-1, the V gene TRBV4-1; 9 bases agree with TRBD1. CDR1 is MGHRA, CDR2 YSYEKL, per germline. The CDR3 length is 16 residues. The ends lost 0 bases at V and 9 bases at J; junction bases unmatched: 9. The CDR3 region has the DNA TGCGCCAGCAGCCAAGATCCGGGACAGGGTTTCGGTGAGCAGTTCTTC. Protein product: CASSQDPGQGFGEQFF.

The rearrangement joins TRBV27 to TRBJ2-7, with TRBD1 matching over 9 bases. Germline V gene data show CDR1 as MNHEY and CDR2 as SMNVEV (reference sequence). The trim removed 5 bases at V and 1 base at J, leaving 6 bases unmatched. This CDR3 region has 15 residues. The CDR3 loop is CASSPGTGLSYEQYF. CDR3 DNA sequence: TGTGCCAGCAGTCCGGGGACAGGGCTATCCTACGAGCAGTACTTC.

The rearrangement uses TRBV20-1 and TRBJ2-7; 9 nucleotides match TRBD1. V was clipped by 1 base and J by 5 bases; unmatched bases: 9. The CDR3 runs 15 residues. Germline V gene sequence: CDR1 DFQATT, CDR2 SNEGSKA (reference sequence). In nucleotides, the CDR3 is TGCAGTGCTAGAGTCTTGGGGACAGGGCAGAACGAGCAGTACTTC. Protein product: CSARVLGTGQNEQYF.

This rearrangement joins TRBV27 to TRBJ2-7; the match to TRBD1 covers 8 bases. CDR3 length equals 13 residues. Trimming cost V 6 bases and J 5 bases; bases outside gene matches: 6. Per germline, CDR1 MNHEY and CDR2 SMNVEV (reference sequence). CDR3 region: CASSDRGGHEQYF. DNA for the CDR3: TGTGCCAGCAGCGACAGGGGTGGCCACGAGCAGTACTTC.

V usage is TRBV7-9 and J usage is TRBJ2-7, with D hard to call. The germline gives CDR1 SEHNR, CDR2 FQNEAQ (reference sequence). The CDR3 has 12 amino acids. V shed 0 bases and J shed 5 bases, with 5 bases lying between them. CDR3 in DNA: TGTGCCAGCAGCTTAGCGTTTGACGAGCAGTACTTC. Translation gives CASSLAFDEQYF.

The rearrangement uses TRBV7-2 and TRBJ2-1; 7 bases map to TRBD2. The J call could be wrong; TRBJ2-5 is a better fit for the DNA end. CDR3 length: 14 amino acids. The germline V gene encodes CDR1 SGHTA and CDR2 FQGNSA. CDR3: CASSLAGVGETQYF. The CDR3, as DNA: TGTGCCAGCAGCTTGGCGGGAGTTGGAGAGACCCAGTACTTC.

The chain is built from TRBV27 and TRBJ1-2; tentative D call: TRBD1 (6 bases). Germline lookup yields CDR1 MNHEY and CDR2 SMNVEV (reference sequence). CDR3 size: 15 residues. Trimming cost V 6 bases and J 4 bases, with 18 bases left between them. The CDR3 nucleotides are TGTGCCAGCAGCCGACTTTTCGAAGGGGGCTATGGCTACACCTTC. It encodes CASSRLFEGGYGYTF.

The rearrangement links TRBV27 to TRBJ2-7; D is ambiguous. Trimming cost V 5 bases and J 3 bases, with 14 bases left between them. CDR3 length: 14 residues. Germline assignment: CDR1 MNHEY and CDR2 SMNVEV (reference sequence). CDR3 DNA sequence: TGTGCCAGCAGTCCCCAGACTTCTCTCTACGAGCAGTACTTC. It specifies CASSPQTSLYEQYF.

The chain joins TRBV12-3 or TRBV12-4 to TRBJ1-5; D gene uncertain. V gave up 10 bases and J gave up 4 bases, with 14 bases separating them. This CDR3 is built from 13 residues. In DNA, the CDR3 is TGTGCCATCTCGGGCGGCTGGAATCAGCCCCAGCATTTT. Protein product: CAISGGWNQPQHF.

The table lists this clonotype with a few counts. CDR3 region: CASKLSGSYEQYF. The CDR3 DNA follows: TGTGCCAGCAAGTTAAGCGGTTCCTACGAGCAGTACTTC. The rearrangement joins TRBV27 to TRBJ2-7; perhaps TRBD2 as D (5 bases). The V gene's germline CDR1 is MNHEY and CDR2 SMNVEV (reference sequence). The CDR3 consists of 13 residues. V dropped 7 bases and J dropped 1 base, with 11 bases sitting between them.

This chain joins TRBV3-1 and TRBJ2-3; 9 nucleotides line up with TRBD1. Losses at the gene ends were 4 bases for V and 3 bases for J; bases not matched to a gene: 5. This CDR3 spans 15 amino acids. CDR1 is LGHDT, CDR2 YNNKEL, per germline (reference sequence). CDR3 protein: CASSLGQGMTDTQYF. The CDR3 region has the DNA TGTGCCAGCAGCCTGGGACAGGGAATGACAGATACGCAGTATTTT.

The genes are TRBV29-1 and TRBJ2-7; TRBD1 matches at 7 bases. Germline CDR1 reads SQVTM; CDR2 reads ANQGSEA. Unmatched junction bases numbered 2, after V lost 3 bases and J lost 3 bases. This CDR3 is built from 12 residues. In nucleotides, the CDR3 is TGCAGCGTTGAGGGGGACAGCTACGAGCAGTACTTC. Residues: CSVEGDSYEQYF.

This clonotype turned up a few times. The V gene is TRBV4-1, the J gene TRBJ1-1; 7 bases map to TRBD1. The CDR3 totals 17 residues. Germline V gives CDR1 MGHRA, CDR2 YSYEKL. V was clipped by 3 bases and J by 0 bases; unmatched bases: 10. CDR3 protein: CASSQFPGGEMNTEAFF. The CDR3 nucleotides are TGCGCCAGCAGCCAGTTTCCAGGGGGAGAAATGAACACTGAAGCTTTCTTT.

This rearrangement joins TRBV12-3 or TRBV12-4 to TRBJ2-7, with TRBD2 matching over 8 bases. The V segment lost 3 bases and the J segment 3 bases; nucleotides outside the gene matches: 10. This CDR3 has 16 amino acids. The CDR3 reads CASSLWSGRDFYEQYF. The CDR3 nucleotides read TGTGCCAGCAGTTTGTGGTCCGGGAGGGATTTCTACGAGCAGTACTTC.

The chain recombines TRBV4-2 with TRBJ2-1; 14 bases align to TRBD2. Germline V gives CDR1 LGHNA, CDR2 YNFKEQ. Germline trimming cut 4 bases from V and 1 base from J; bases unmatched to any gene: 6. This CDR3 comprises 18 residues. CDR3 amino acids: CASSLQGLAGVSYNEQFF. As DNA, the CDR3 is TGTGCCAGCAGCCTCCAGGGACTAGCGGGAGTTTCCTACAATGAGCAGTTCTTC.

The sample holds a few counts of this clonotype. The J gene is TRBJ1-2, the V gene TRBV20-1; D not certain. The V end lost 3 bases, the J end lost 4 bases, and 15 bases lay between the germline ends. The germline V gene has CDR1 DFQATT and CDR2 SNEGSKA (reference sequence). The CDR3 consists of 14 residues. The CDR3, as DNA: TGCAGTGCTAGCTCGGGCGGGGAGGGCTATGGCTACACCTTC. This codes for CSASSGGEGYGYTF.

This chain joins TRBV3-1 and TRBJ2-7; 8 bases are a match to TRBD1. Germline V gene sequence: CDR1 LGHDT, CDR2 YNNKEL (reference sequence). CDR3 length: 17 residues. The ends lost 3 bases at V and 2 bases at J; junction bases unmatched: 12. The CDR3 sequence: CASSHRDRISMAYEQYF. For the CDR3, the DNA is TGTGCCAGCAGCCATCGGGACAGGATCTCCATGGCCTACGAGCAGTACTTC.

CDR3 coding DNA: TGCAGTGCTAACAGGGGTGGTTCTGAAGCTTTCTTT. Translation: CSANRGGSEAFF. This chain connects TRBV20-1 to TRBJ1-1; 7 bases align to TRBD1. The germline gives CDR1 DFQATT, CDR2 SNEGSKA (reference sequence). V trimming: 4 bases; J trimming: 6 bases; junction bases outside the gene matches: 5. The CDR3 is 12 amino acids.

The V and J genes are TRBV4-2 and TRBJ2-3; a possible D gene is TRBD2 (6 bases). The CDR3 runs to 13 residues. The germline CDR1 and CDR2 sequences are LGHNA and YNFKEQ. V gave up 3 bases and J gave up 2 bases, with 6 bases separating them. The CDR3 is CASSQDYTDTQYF. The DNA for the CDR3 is TGTGCCAGCAGCCAGGACTACACAGATACGCAGTATTTT.